This T cell receptor (beta chain) is from a study of OX40 agonist ivuxolimab in advanced cancers. As for the study in general: Antecedent anti-PD-1, anti-PD-L1 or anti-CTLA-4 therapy was permissible, with around 41% having received some. Patients achieving partial responses numbered three: one hepatocellular carcinoma case and two cutaneous melanoma cases. Broader study findings: In the expanded peripheral T cells, antigen specificity was never determined.

Exclusion of a patient followed from autoimmune disease history or systemic immunosuppression. Only in-frame clones appear in the TCRdb table, and some are missing; sequencing was by immunoSEQ multiplex PCR. The sample yields about 81,000 clones, approximately 90% seen once. V shed 1 base, J shed 0 bases, and the junction held 3 bases outside the gene matches. Germline CDR1 is SGHRS and CDR2 is YFSETQ. The CDR3 runs 16 residues. Concerning this clone: Its antigen is currently unknown.

J is TRBJ2-2 and V is TRBV5-1; 7 nucleotides line up with TRBD1. The input for sequencing was CD4+ or CD8+ T cells sorted from blood, taken in a trial of the OX40 agonist ivuxolimab. This TCR was recovered from an adult with an advanced solid tumor such as melanoma, head and neck, liver or kidney cancer. CDR3 sequence reads: CASSLRGLANTGELFF. The CDR3 nucleotides are TGCGCCAGCAGCTTGAGGGGGCTAGCGAACACCGGGGAGCTGTTTTTT.